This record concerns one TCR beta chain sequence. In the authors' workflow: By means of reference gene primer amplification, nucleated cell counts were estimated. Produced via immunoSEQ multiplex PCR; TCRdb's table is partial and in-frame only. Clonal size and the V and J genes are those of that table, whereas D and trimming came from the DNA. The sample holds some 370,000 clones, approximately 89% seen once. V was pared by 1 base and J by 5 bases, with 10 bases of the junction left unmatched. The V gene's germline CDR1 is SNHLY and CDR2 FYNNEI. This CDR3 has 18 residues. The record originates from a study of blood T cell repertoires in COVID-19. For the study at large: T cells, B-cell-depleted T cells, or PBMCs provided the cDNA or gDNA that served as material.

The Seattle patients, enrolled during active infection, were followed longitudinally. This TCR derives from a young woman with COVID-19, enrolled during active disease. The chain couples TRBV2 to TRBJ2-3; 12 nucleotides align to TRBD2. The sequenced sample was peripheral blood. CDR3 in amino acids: CASSEGLAGVVARDTQYF. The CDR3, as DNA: TGTGCCAGCAGTGAAGGACTAGCGGGAGTAGTAGCGAGAGATACGCAGTATTTT.